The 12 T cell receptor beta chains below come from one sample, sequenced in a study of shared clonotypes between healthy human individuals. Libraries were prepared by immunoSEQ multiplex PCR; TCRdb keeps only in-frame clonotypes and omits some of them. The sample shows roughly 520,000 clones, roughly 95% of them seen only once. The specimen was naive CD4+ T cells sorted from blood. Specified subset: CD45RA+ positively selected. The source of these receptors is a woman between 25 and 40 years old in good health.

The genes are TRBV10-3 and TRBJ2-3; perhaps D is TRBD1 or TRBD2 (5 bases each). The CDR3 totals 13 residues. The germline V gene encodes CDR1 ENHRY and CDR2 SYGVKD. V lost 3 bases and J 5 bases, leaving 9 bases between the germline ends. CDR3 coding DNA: TGTGCCATCAGTGACCTTGGGGGAGATACGCAGTATTTT. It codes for CAISDLGGDTQYF.

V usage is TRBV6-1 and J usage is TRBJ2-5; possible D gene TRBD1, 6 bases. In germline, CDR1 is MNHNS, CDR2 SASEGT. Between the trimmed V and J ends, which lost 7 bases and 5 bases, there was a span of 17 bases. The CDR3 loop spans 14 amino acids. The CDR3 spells CASKQGLGWETQYF. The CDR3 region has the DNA TGTGCCAGCAAGCAGGGGTTGGGATGGGAGACCCAGTACTTC.

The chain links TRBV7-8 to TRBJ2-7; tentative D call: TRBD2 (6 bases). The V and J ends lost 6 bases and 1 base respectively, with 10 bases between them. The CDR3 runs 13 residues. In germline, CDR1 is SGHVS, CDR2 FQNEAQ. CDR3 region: CASRVGGSYEQYF. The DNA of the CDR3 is TGTGCCAGCAGAGTGGGAGGTTCCTACGAGCAGTACTTC.

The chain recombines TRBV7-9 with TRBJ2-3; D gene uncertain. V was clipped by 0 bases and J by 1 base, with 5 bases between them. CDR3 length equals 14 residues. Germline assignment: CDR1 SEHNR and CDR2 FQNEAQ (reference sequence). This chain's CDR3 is CASSLAPGTDTQYF. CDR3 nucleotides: TGTGCCAGCAGCTTAGCGCCCGGCACAGATACGCAGTATTTT.

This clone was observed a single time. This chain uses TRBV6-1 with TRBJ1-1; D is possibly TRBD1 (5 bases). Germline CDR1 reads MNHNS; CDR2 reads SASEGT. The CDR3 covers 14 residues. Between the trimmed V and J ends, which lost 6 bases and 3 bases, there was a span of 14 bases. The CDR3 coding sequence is TGTGCCAGCAGCCGCAGGGAGAGGTACACTGAAGCTTTCTTT. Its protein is CASSRRERYTEAFF.

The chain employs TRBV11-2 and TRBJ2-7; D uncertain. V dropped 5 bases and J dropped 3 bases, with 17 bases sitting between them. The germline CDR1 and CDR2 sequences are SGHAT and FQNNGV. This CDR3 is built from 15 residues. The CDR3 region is CASSELFKGNYEQYF. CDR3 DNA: TGTGCCAGCAGCGAACTATTTAAGGGCAACTACGAGCAGTACTTC.

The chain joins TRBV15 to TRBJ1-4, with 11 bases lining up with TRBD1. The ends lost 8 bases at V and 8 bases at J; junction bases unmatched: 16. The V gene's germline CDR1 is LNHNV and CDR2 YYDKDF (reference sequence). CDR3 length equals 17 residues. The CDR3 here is CATSGPGQGVFREKLFF. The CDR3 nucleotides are TGTGCCACCTCGGGGCCGGGACAGGGGGTCTTCAGGGAAAAACTGTTTTTT.

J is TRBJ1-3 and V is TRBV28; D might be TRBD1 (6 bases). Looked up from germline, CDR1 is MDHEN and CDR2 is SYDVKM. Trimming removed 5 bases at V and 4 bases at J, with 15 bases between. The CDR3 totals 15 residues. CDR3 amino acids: CASSPHADRGNTIYF. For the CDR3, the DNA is TGTGCCAGCAGTCCCCACGCCGACAGGGGAAACACCATATATTTT.

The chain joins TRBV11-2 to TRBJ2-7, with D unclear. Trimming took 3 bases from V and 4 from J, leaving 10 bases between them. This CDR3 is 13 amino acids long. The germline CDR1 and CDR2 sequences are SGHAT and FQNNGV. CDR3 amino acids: CASSFFARYEQYF. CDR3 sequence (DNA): TGTGCCAGCAGCTTTTTCGCCCGATACGAGCAGTACTTC.

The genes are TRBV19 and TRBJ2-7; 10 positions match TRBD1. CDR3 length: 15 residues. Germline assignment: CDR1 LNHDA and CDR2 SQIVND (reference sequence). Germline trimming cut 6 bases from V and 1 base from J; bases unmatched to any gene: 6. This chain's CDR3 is CASRSGQGGSYEQYF. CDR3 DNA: TGTGCCAGTAGATCTGGACAGGGGGGGTCCTACGAGCAGTACTTC.

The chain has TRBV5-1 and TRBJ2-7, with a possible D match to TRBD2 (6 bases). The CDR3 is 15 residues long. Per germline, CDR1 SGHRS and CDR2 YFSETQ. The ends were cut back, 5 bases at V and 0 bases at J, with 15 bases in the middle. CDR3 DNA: TGCGCCAGCAGTGTGGAGGGAGGAAGCTCCTACGAGCAGTACTTC. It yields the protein CASSVEGGSSYEQYF.

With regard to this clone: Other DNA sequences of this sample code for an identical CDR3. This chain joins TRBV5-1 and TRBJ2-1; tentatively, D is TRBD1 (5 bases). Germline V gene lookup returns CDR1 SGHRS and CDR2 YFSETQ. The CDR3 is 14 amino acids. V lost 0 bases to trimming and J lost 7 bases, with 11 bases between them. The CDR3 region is CASSLVAGSNEQFF. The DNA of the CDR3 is TGCGCCAGCAGCTTGGTGGCAGGGTCGAATGAGCAGTTCTTC.